The next 29 T cell receptor beta chains were all read from a single sample in a study of T cell changes during pregnancy in multiple sclerosis. Some clones are missing from TCRdb's copy, which holds only in-frame ones; the method was immunoSEQ multiplex PCR. The sample lists around 100,000 clones, approximately 91% seen once, with over 2.5% in the top ten. The source was peripheral blood, collected in the second trimester of pregnancy. The receptors here all came from a female donor with multiple sclerosis, enrolled in a pregnancy study.

The chain has TRBV27 and TRBJ1-5; TRBD1 matches 9 bases. The CDR3 is 17 amino acids. V lost 5 bases to trimming and J lost 2 bases; unmatched junction nucleotides: 10. Germline V gives CDR1 MNHEY, CDR2 SMNVEV (reference sequence). As DNA, the CDR3 is TGTGCCAGCAGTGGGGGCACAGGGGGCCCCGGCAATCAGCCCCAGCATTTT. Translated, it gives CASSGGTGGPGNQPQHF.

This clone was seen once. This chain uses TRBV6-5 with TRBJ2-2; the D gene is possibly TRBD2 (5 bases). The CDR3 extends over 14 amino acids. The ends were cut back, 10 bases at V and 2 bases at J, with 14 bases in the middle. Germline V gene data show CDR1 as MNHEY and CDR2 as SVGAGI. The CDR3 protein is CATEDFFNTGELFF. The DNA for the CDR3 is TGTGCCACGGAGGACTTTTTCAACACCGGGGAGCTGTTTTTT.

The chain uses TRBV11-3 and TRBJ2-7, with 7 bases fitting TRBD1. With 5 bases clipped from V and 2 bases from J, the junction kept 6 bases outside the gene matches. The CDR3 loop spans 14 amino acids. The germline V gene encodes CDR1 SGHNT and CDR2 YENEEA. CDR3 in DNA: TGTGCCAGCAGCGCCCGGGACAGCCCCTACGAGCAGTACTTC. Amino acids: CASSARDSPYEQYF. The full variable domain, rest sourced from reference TRBV11-3 and TRBJ2-7, is EAGVVQSPRYKIIEKKQPVAFWCNPISGHNTLYWYLQNLGQGPELLIRYENEEAVDDSQLPKDRFSAERLKGVDSTLKIQPAELGDSAVYLCASSARDSPYEQYFGPGTRLTVT.

The chain combines TRBV5-8 with TRBJ2-5; TRBD2 is a possible D gene (6 bases). CDR3 size: 15 residues. Germline CDR1 SGHTS, CDR2 YDEGEE. Trimming took 0 bases from V and 2 from J, leaving 11 bases between them. As DNA, the CDR3 is TGTGCCAGCAGCTTGGCCGTGCTAGCGCAAGAGACCCAGTACTTC. This codes for CASSLAVLAQETQYF.

The chain recombines TRBV5-1 with TRBJ2-5; a weak D match, TRBD2 (7 bases). CDR1 SGHRS and CDR2 YFSETQ come from the germline V gene. This CDR3 spans 14 amino acids. V dropped 4 bases and J dropped 1 base, with 11 bases sitting between them. This chain's CDR3 is CASSPGGPQETQYF. CDR3 nucleotides: TGCGCCAGCAGCCCGGGGGGCCCCCAAGAGACCCAGTACTTC.

This chain connects TRBV28 to TRBJ2-3; the D gene is possibly TRBD1 (6 bases). The germline V gene encodes CDR1 MDHEN and CDR2 SYDVKM. V was clipped by 4 bases and J by 7 bases, with 12 bases between them. The CDR3 covers 13 residues. The CDR3 region has the DNA TGTGCCAGCAGTTCTCAGGGGTACCATACGCAGTATTTT. It specifies CASSSQGYHTQYF.

This chain joins TRBV28 and TRBJ1-5; a weak D match, TRBD1 (6 bases). Germline CDR1 reads MDHEN; CDR2 reads SYDVKM. CDR3 length: 15 residues. V was shortened by 8 bases and J by 4 bases, with 18 bases between the two germline ends. CDR3 in amino acids: CASRINMDRNQPQHF. The CDR3 nucleotides are TGTGCCAGCCGGATCAACATGGACAGAAATCAGCCCCAGCATTTT.

The chain couples TRBV29-1 to TRBJ2-7; 12 bases are a match to TRBD2. V shed 4 bases and J 3 bases; nucleotides not matched to a gene: 10. Per the germline V gene, CDR1 is SQVTM and CDR2 is ANQGSEA. CDR3 size: 16 residues. The CDR3 coding sequence is TGCAGCGTTGCTAGGCAGCTGGGACTAGCGGGCTACGAGCAGTACTTC. This codes for CSVARQLGLAGYEQYF.

About this clone itself: Distinct nucleotide sequences in the sample also encode this CDR3. The chain is built from TRBV28 and TRBJ2-1; possibly TRBD2 for D (5 bases). V dropped 1 base and J dropped 2 bases, with 9 bases sitting between them. The CDR3 is 15 amino acids. Germline values: CDR1 MDHEN, CDR2 SYDVKM. DNA for the CDR3: TGTGCCAGCAGTTTATTGGCGGGTGCCTACAATGAGCAGTTCTTC. Residues: CASSLLAGAYNEQFF.

This clone has only one observation. The V and J genes are TRBV2 and TRBJ2-1, with 8 bases lining up with TRBD2. V was clipped by 2 bases and J by 15 bases; unmatched bases: 9. Per the germline V gene, CDR1 is SNHLY and CDR2 is FYNNEI. The length of the CDR3 is 13 residues. This chain's CDR3 is CASSENPGTSLFF. The CDR3 coding sequence is TGTGCCAGCAGTGAAAACCCCGGGACTAGTCTGTTCTTC. The full variable domain, completed using reference TRBV2 and TRBJ2-1, is EPEVTQTPSHQVTQMGQEVILRCVPISNHLYFYWYRQILGQKVEFLVSFYNNEISEKSEIFDDQFSVERPDGSNFTLKIRSTKLEDSAMYFCASSENPGTSLFFGPGTRLTVL.

V is TRBV28 and J is TRBJ2-7, with 8 bases lining up with TRBD2. Per the germline V gene, CDR1 is MDHEN and CDR2 is SYDVKM. The CDR3 covers 14 residues. Trimming took 5 bases from V and 2 from J; bases not matched to a gene: 5. CDR3 bases: TGTGCCAGCAGTCTAGGGACTAGGCCCTACGAGCAGTACTTC. Protein: CASSLGTRPYEQYF.

The chain recombines TRBV18 with TRBJ2-7; 8 nucleotides line up with TRBD2. From germline, CDR1 is KGHSH and CDR2 LQKENI. This CDR3 is built from 13 residues. Unmatched junction bases numbered 2, after V lost 2 bases and J lost 5 bases. CDR3 amino acids: CASSPGAGDEQYF. The CDR3 DNA sequence: TGTGCCAGCTCACCAGGAGCGGGGGACGAGCAGTACTTC.

The gene calls are TRBV29-1 and TRBJ2-3, with 8 bases lining up with TRBD1. V gave up 7 bases and J gave up 2 bases; unmatched junction bases: 11. The CDR3 is made up of 15 amino acids. Germline loops: CDR1 SQVTM, CDR2 ANQGSEA. The CDR3 bases are TGCAGCGCCCCCAAACCGGGACAGGCCACAGATACGCAGTATTTT. It encodes CSAPKPGQATDTQYF.

The chain employs TRBV11-1 and TRBJ2-7, with D possibly matching TRBD2 (6 bases). This CDR3 spans 14 amino acids. The V and J ends lost 5 bases and 2 bases respectively, with 13 bases between them. Germline values: CDR1 SGHAT, CDR2 FQDESV (reference sequence). DNA of the CDR3: TGTGCCAGCAGCCAATGGACGGGAGCCTACGAGCAGTACTTC. This sequence encodes CASSQWTGAYEQYF.

The rearrangement uses TRBV12-2 and TRBJ2-5; the table's D gene call, TRBD2, was not cross checked with the DNA. TRBV12-2 is reported as a pseudogene. This CDR3 has 19 amino acids. CDR3 nucleotides: TGTGCAAGTCGCTTAGCCCATTCTATCGGGGATAGGGCCCAAGAGACCCAGTACTTC. This gives the protein CASRLAHSIGDRAQETQYF.

The rearrangement joins TRBV19 to TRBJ2-3; TRBD2 matches at 11 bases. Germline V gives CDR1 LNHDA, CDR2 SQIVND (reference sequence). Germline trimming cut 7 bases from V and 5 bases from J; bases unmatched to any gene: 2. The CDR3 extends over 13 amino acids. The CDR3 loop reads CASNGLAGDTQYF. The CDR3 nucleotides read TGTGCCAGTAACGGACTAGCGGGAGATACGCAGTATTTT. Looking up the rest from reference TRBV19 and TRBJ2-3 gives the full variable domain: DGGITQSPKYLFRKEGQNVTLSCEQNLNHDAMYWYRQDPGQGLRLIYYSQIVNDFQKGDIAEGYSVSREKKESFPLTVTSAQKNPTAFYLCASNGLAGDTQYFGPGTRLTVL.

This chain joins TRBV28 and TRBJ2-7, with D tentatively TRBD2 (6 bases). Trimming removed 3 bases at V and 7 bases at J, with 19 bases between. CDR3 length: 15 residues. Germline-derived CDR1 and CDR2 are MDHEN and SYDVKM. CDR3 DNA sequence: TGTGCCAGCAGTTTGCCCGTCGGGGGACCGCGGGAGCAGTACTTC. Translating it yields CASSLPVGGPREQYF.

The CDR3 loop reads CASSRGAGIVWPQHF. CDR3 coding DNA: TGTGCCAGCAGCCGGGGGGCAGGGATCGTTTGGCCCCAGCATTTT. This chain joins TRBV7-9 and TRBJ1-5; TRBD1 might be the D (6 bases). Germline V lookup: CDR1 SEHNR, CDR2 FQNEAQ (reference sequence). The V end was cut by 5 bases, the J end by 9 bases, with 20 bases between. The CDR3 loop spans 15 amino acids.

The rearrangement uses TRBV28 and TRBJ2-1; a possible D gene is TRBD2 (5 bases). The CDR3 is made up of 14 amino acids. Looked up from germline, CDR1 is MDHEN and CDR2 is SYDVKM. Trimming removed 8 bases at V and 7 bases at J, with 18 bases between. CDR3 loop: CASGVSGPLNEQFF. DNA for the CDR3: TGTGCCAGCGGGGTGAGCGGCCCGCTTAATGAGCAGTTCTTC.

CDR3 coding DNA: TGTGCCAGCAGCGAAACAGGGGGATCCTACAATGAGCAGTTCTTC. This sequence encodes CASSETGGSYNEQFF. The gene calls are TRBV6-1 and TRBJ2-1; 8 nucleotides agree with TRBD1. V shed 6 bases, J shed 1 base, and the junction held 5 bases outside the gene matches. Germline V gene data show CDR1 as MNHNS and CDR2 as SASEGT. CDR3 size: 15 residues.

The chain is built from TRBV7-8 and TRBJ2-3; 11 bases fit TRBD2. CDR3 length equals 17 residues. V was clipped by 0 bases and J by 3 bases; unmatched bases: 5. The V gene's germline CDR1 is SGHVS and CDR2 FQNEAQ. For the CDR3, the DNA is TGTGCCAGCAGCTTAGCAAATCTAGCGGGAGGTACAGATACGCAGTATTTT. Protein sequence: CASSLANLAGGTDTQYF.

Concerning this clone itself: Germline is not matched at one junction end, which may reflect a read error. The chain uses TRBV13 and TRBJ2-1, with D perhaps matching TRBD2 (6 bases). The CDR3 loop spans 16 amino acids. Germline CDR1 is PRHDT and CDR2 is FYEKMQ (reference sequence). CDR3 protein: CASSLGFGGSYNEQFF. The CDR3 DNA reads as TGTGCCAGCAGCCTAGGGTTCGGGGGTTCCTACAATGAGCAGTTCTTC.

The V gene is TRBV15, the J gene TRBJ2-3, with D possibly TRBD2 on 5 matching bases. CDR1 is LNHNV and CDR2 is YYDKDF in the germline V gene (reference sequence). This CDR3 has 15 residues. V lost 0 bases and J 4 bases, leaving 11 bases between the germline ends. The CDR3 reads CATSREAEGADTQYF. CDR3 nucleotide sequence: TGTGCCACCAGCAGAGAGGCTGAGGGAGCAGATACGCAGTATTTT.

This rearrangement joins TRBV7-9 to TRBJ1-2, with D maybe TRBD1 (6 bases). Looked up from germline, CDR1 is SEHNR and CDR2 is FQNEAQ (reference sequence). The CDR3 loop spans 13 amino acids. V was trimmed by 0 bases and J by 8 bases, leaving 10 bases between them. The CDR3 here is CASSLASGVGYTF. CDR3 DNA sequence: TGTGCCAGCAGCTTAGCATCAGGGGTCGGCTACACCTTC.

The chain is built from TRBV5-1 and TRBJ1-4, with D perhaps matching TRBD1 (6 bases). This CDR3 has 16 residues. Trimming removed 0 bases from V and 6 bases from J, with 15 bases in between. CDR1 is SGHRS, CDR2 YFSETQ, per germline. CDR3 nucleotides: TGCGCCAGCAGCTTGGACCAAGGGGGACAATATGAAAAACTGTTTTTT. This translates into CASSLDQGGQYEKLFF.

The chain is built from TRBV4-3 and TRBJ1-4; D not resolved. The germline gives CDR1 LGHNA, CDR2 YSLEER. The CDR3 has 15 residues. Deletions cut 4 bases from V and 8 bases from J, with 17 bases between. The CDR3: CASSLGNRNHEKLFF. CDR3 bases: TGCGCCAGCAGCCTCGGTAACAGAAACCACGAAAAACTGTTTTTT.

The chain couples TRBV2 to TRBJ2-5, with D tentatively TRBD2 (6 bases). The V gene's germline CDR1 is SNHLY and CDR2 FYNNEI. The CDR3 has 12 residues. Trimming took 8 bases from V and 0 from J, leaving 7 bases between them. DNA of the CDR3: TGTGCCAGCGGCGGGAACCAAGAGACCCAGTACTTC. This sequence encodes CASGGNQETQYF.

V usage is TRBV7-6 and J usage is TRBJ2-7; no reliable D call. Germline values: CDR1 SGHVS, CDR2 FNYEAQ. Trimming took 2 bases from V and 1 from J, leaving 9 bases between them. The CDR3 is 14 residues long. CDR3 coding DNA: TGTGCCAGCAGCTTATTTGCGGATTCCTACGAGCAGTACTTC. It is translated as CASSLFADSYEQYF.

In DNA, the CDR3 is TGTGCCAGCAGATCGACAGGGAAACGATACGAGCAGTACTTC. This encodes CASRSTGKRYEQYF. The V call is TRBV6-5, the J call TRBJ2-7, with TRBD1 matching over 7 bases. The CDR3 loop spans 14 amino acids. CDR1 is MNHEY, CDR2 SVGAGI, per germline. With 6 bases clipped from V and 4 bases from J, the junction kept 9 bases outside the gene matches.